This T cell receptor (beta chain) came from a study of blood T cell repertoires in COVID-19. The overall study: Italy, Spain and the United States were the sources of the convalescent and acute COVID-19 samples. Sources were T cells, B-cell-depleted T cells, or PBMCs; the material itself was cDNA or gDNA.

This clone was recorded once. Source study methods: The assay estimated nucleated cells by amplifying reference gene primers. TCRdb's copy holds only in-frame clones and misses some; the assay was immunoSEQ multiplex PCR. The D gene and trimming were derived from the DNA, and the V and J assignments and clone size from that table. Counted here are almost 100,000 clones, around nine tenths occurring once; the ten biggest clones make up about 9.4%. The sample was peripheral blood. This clonotype was obtained from a man aged 45 to 65 with acute or convalescent COVID-19.

In nucleotides, the CDR3 is TGTGCCAGTAGTCCAGATTCACAGGGAGGGGCAGATACGCAGTATTTT. Amino acid sequence: CASSPDSQGGADTQYF. This sequence joins TRBV19 and TRBJ2-3, with D maybe TRBD2 (7 bases). The CDR3 has 16 residues. With 5 bases removed from V and 4 bases from J, the gap between germline ends came to 19 bases. Germline loops: CDR1 LNHDA, CDR2 SQIVND (reference sequence).